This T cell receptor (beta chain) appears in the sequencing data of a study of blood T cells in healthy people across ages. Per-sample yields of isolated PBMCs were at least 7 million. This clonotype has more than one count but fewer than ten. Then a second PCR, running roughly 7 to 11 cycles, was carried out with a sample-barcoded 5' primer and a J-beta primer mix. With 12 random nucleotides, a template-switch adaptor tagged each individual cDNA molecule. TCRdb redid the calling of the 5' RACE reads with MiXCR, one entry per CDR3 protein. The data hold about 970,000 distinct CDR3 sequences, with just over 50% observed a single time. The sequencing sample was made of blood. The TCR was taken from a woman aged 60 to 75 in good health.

CDR3: CASSLIRNSPLHF. For the CDR3, the DNA is TGTGCCAGCAGTTTAATTCGGAATTCACCCCTCCACTTT. The chain uses TRBV12-3 or TRBV12-4 and TRBJ1-6, with D hard to call. The V end lost 2 bases, the J end lost 7 bases, and 6 bases lay between the germline ends. This CDR3 is 13 amino acids long.